The 32 T cell receptor beta chains listed next were all sequenced from one sample in a study of blood T cell repertoires in COVID-19. The protocol was immunoSEQ multiplex PCR, while the TCRdb copy is restricted to in-frame clones and leaves out a portion. The table shows some 300,000 clones, with just under 90% occurring only once. Input material: PBMCs or T cells enriched from blood (not recorded which). The source is a woman in her 50s who had been exposed to COVID-19.

This clone has a handful of counts. The chain joins TRBV10-3 to TRBJ1-2; 12 bases align to TRBD1. Losses at the gene ends were 3 bases for V and 7 bases for J; bases not matched to a gene: 12. CDR1 ENHRY and CDR2 SYGVKD come from the germline V gene. The CDR3 covers 17 residues. The CDR3 coding sequence is TGTGCCATCAGTGACCGGTTCGCGGGACAGGGGGCTTTTGGCTACACCTTC. It is translated as CAISDRFAGQGAFGYTF.

V is TRBV6-2 or TRBV6-3 and J is TRBJ2-7, with 9 bases aligning to TRBD1. Germline assignment: CDR1 MNHEY and CDR2 SVGEGT. The CDR3 spans 16 residues. V lost 4 bases, J lost 3 bases, and 10 bases stayed unmatched. The CDR3 loop reads CASSSLTGGVNYEQYF. The CDR3 DNA reads as TGTGCCAGCAGTTCTTTGACAGGGGGAGTGAACTACGAGCAGTACTTC.

V is TRBV4-2 and J is TRBJ1-2, with 7 bases fitting TRBD1. The V gene's germline CDR1 is LGHNA and CDR2 YNFKEQ. V was clipped by 4 bases and J by 8 bases; unmatched bases: 16. This CDR3 contains 16 residues. This chain's CDR3 is CASSLKVTGDSPGYTF. CDR3 DNA: TGTGCCAGCAGCCTAAAAGTCACAGGGGATTCGCCCGGCTACACCTTC.

The rearrangement links TRBV18 to TRBJ1-2; D gene ambiguous. Per germline, CDR1 KGHSH and CDR2 LQKENI. The CDR3 is made up of 14 amino acids. Trimming shortened V by 0 bases and J by 2 bases, and 7 bases separated the two germline ends. CDR3 DNA: TGTGCCAGCTCACCACCCAGCGGAAACTATGGCTACACCTTC. Its translation: CASSPPSGNYGYTF.

This chain uses TRBV19 with TRBJ2-3, with D hard to call. This CDR3 is 14 amino acids long. From germline, CDR1 is LNHDA and CDR2 SQIVND (reference sequence). V lost 3 bases and J lost 2, with 9 bases in between. CDR3 amino acids: CASSMVQNTDTQYF. The CDR3 DNA sequence: TGTGCCAGTAGTATGGTCCAGAACACAGATACGCAGTATTTT.

The genes are TRBV6-5 and TRBJ2-7, with 7 bases fitting TRBD1. In germline, CDR1 is MNHEY, CDR2 SVGAGI. The CDR3 consists of 14 residues. V lost 6 bases, J lost 0 bases, and 5 bases stayed unmatched. The CDR3 sequence is CASSLDRFSYEQYF. The CDR3, as DNA: TGTGCCAGCAGCTTGGACAGGTTCTCCTACGAGCAGTACTTC.

This clone was seen a few times. The chain couples TRBV29-1 to TRBJ1-4; TRBD1 is a possible D gene (6 bases). Germline assignment: CDR1 SQVTM and CDR2 ANQGSEA. V was shortened by 4 bases and J by 6 bases, with 12 bases between the two germline ends. The CDR3 covers 13 residues. The CDR3 DNA reads as TGCAGCGTTGGAGACAGGCGTGATGAAAAACTGTTTTTT. Translating it yields CSVGDRRDEKLFF. The whole variable domain, filled in from reference TRBV29-1 and TRBJ1-4, reads SAVISQKPSRDICQRGTSLTIQCQVDSQVTMMFWYRQQPGQSLTLIATANQGSEATYESGFVIDKFPISRPNLTFSTLTVSNMSPEDSSIYLCSVGDRRDEKLFFGSGTQLSVL.

The rearrangement links TRBV21-1 to TRBJ2-5; the table names TRBD2, a call not compared with the DNA. TRBV21-1 is described as a pseudogene. This CDR3 has 19 residues. The DNA for the CDR3 is TGTGCCAGCAGGAAACGACTGGTCCCATCATCCCCCCGCCAAGAGACCCAGTACTTC. As protein: CASRKRLVPSSPRQETQYF.

This rearrangement joins TRBV2 to TRBJ2-7, with D possibly TRBD2 on 6 matching bases. Trimming removed 8 bases from V and 2 bases from J, with 13 bases in between. The CDR3 has 13 amino acids. Per germline, CDR1 SNHLY and CDR2 FYNNEI. The CDR3 DNA reads TGTGCCAGCGTTGATAGCGGTACCTACGAGCAGTACTTC. Its translation is CASVDSGTYEQYF.

This clone was counted once. The chain joins TRBV6-5 to TRBJ1-2, with D hard to call. Trimming shortened V by 0 bases and J by 4 bases, and 12 bases separated the two germline ends. The CDR3 covers 15 residues. Germline-derived CDR1 and CDR2 are MNHEY and SVGAGI. The CDR3 loop is CASSYSLGGPYGYTF. DNA for the CDR3: TGTGCCAGCAGTTACTCGCTAGGAGGGCCCTATGGCTACACCTTC.

The chain is built from TRBV3-1 (or the pseudogene TRBV3-2) and TRBJ1-2; D gene ambiguous. V lost 2 bases to trimming and J lost 5 bases, with 3 bases between them. The CDR3 is made up of 11 amino acids. CDR1 and CDR2 (germline): LGHDT, YNNKEL (reference sequence). The CDR3 region is CASSQQYGYTF. The DNA for the CDR3 is TGTGCCAGCAGCCAACAATATGGCTACACCTTC.

The V and J genes are TRBV5-4 and TRBJ1-1; perhaps TRBD1 as D (5 bases). The germline V and J ends were trimmed by 2 bases and 7 bases, with 18 bases remaining between them. The CDR3 consists of 15 residues. CDR1 is SGHNT, CDR2 YYREEE, per germline (reference sequence). CDR3 region: CASSFGGRGGSEAFF. The CDR3 DNA sequence: TGTGCCAGCAGCTTTGGTGGGCGGGGGGGAAGTGAAGCTTTCTTT. Together with reference TRBV5-4 and TRBJ1-1, the CDR3 gives the full variable domain: ETGVTQSPTHLIKTRGQQVTLRCSSQSGHNTVSWYQQALGQGPQFIFQYYREEENGRGNFPPRFSGLQFPNYSSELNVNALELDDSALYLCASSFGGRGGSEAFFGQGTRLTVV.

The chain recombines TRBV5-5 with TRBJ1-1, with 10 bases fitting TRBD1. The CDR3 totals 17 residues. Trimming cost V 4 bases and J 0 bases; bases outside gene matches: 9. Germline-derived CDR1 and CDR2 are SGHKS and YYEKEE (reference sequence). This CDR3 is CASSNTGGTGVNTEAFF. The CDR3 nucleotides are TGTGCCAGCAGCAATACTGGGGGGACAGGGGTGAACACTGAAGCTTTCTTT.

This sequence joins TRBV5-5 and TRBJ1-6; no firm D call. The ends were cut back, 6 bases at V and 5 bases at J, with 9 bases in the middle. The CDR3 totals 13 residues. The V gene's germline CDR1 is SGHKS and CDR2 YYEKEE (reference sequence). CDR3: CASMTGDNSPLHF. The DNA for the CDR3 is TGTGCCAGCATGACCGGGGATAATTCACCCCTCCACTTT.

The chain joins TRBV28 to TRBJ2-3, with TRBD2 matching over 8 bases. Trimming cost V 4 bases and J 2 bases; bases outside gene matches: 11. This CDR3 has 17 amino acids. Germline V lookup: CDR1 MDHEN, CDR2 SYDVKM. The CDR3 nucleotides are TGTGCCAGCAGTTCGGGACTAGGGACGCCACTCACAGATACGCAGTATTTT. It encodes CASSSGLGTPLTDTQYF.

The CDR3 DNA follows: TGTGCCAGCAGCCAGAGAGGAGCGGGGGGCTCCTACGAGCAGTACTTC. Its protein is CASSQRGAGGSYEQYF. V and J are TRBV4-2 and TRBJ2-7; 9 positions match TRBD2. Germline CDR1 and CDR2: LGHNA and YNFKEQ. V trimming: 3 bases; J trimming: 0 bases; junction bases outside the gene matches: 6. The CDR3 spans 16 residues.

This chain joins TRBV7-2 and TRBJ2-7, with a tentative D call TRBD1 (6 bases). Germline CDR1 reads SGHTA; CDR2 reads FQGNSA. Between the trimmed V and J ends, which lost 1 base and 1 base, there was a span of 14 bases. The CDR3 runs 16 residues. CDR3 region: CASSLGPRTDSYEQYF. In nucleotides, the CDR3 is TGTGCCAGCAGCTTAGGACCTAGGACAGATTCCTACGAGCAGTACTTC.

The J gene is TRBJ2-2, the V gene TRBV7-2; 9 bases align to TRBD1. The germline CDR1 and CDR2 sequences are SGHTA and FQGNSA. The V gene end was trimmed by 7 bases and the J gene end by 5 bases; junction bases not matched to a gene: 5. CDR3 length: 14 residues. CDR3 nucleotides: TGTGCCAGCACCCTCGACAGGGGGACCGGGGAGCTGTTTTTT. It yields the protein CASTLDRGTGELFF. Full variable domain (outside the CDR3, taken from reference TRBV7-2 and TRBJ2-2): GAGVSQSPSNKVTEKGKDVELRCDPISGHTALYWYRQSLGQGLEFLIYFQGNSAPDKSGLPSDRFSAERTGGSVSTLTIQRTQQEDSAVYLCASTLDRGTGELFFGEGSRLTVL.

With regard to this clone: One junction end disagrees with the germline gene, perhaps due to a read error. This rearrangement joins TRBV16 to TRBJ2-1; tentative D call: TRBD2 (6 bases). The CDR3 sequence is 13 residues long. CDR1 KGHSY and CDR2 FQNENV come from the germline V gene. CDR3 sequence reads: CASSPFGSGYAVF. The CDR3 coding sequence is TGTGCCAGCAGCCCTTTCGGGAGCGGCTACGCGGTCTTC.

The count of this clone is one. V gene TRBV2 combines with J gene TRBJ2-3; tentatively, D is TRBD1 (6 bases). The CDR3 loop spans 16 amino acids. Germline assignment: CDR1 SNHLY and CDR2 FYNNEI. V was pared by 6 bases and J by 0 bases, with 16 bases between. In nucleotides, the CDR3 is TGTGCCAGCAGATTGGGCGGACAGATTAGCACAGATACGCAGTATTTT. Translating gives CASRLGGQISTDTQYF.

The V and J genes are TRBV3-1 (or the pseudogene TRBV3-2) and TRBJ2-3, with 7 nucleotides matching TRBD1. The germline V gene has CDR1 LGHDT and CDR2 YNNKEL (reference sequence). The CDR3 loop spans 16 amino acids. V lost 4 bases and J lost 5; bases outside the gene matches: 12. The DNA of the CDR3 is TGTGCCAGCAGCCTAAGCTGGGGACAGTCAGGAGATACGCAGTATTTT. Its translation is CASSLSWGQSGDTQYF.

CDR3 residues: CASSLGWTGERVGNQPQHF. The CDR3 nucleotides read TGTGCCAGCAGCTTAGGCTGGACAGGGGAGAGGGTTGGGAATCAGCCCCAGCATTTT. V gene TRBV7-2 combines with J gene TRBJ1-5, with 9 nucleotides matching TRBD1. The CDR3 contains 19 residues. Trimming at V came to 1 base and at J to 4 bases, leaving 14 bases not matched to a gene. CDR1 and CDR2 (germline): SGHTA, FQGNSA.

V is TRBV28 and J is TRBJ2-1, with 10 nucleotides matching TRBD2. The CDR3 runs to 17 residues. The germline V gene has CDR1 MDHEN and CDR2 SYDVKM. V lost 1 base, J lost 4 bases, and 7 bases stayed unmatched. CDR3 amino acids: CASSLSRAGGLYNEQFF. CDR3 nucleotide sequence: TGTGCCAGCAGTTTATCACGAGCGGGGGGGCTTTACAATGAGCAGTTCTTC.

The chain joins TRBV5-1 to TRBJ1-1, with D possibly TRBD1 on 6 matching bases. Germline CDR1 reads SGHRS; CDR2 reads YFSETQ. The CDR3 loop spans 14 amino acids. The V end lost 7 bases, the J end lost 3 bases, and 16 bases lay between the germline ends. CDR3 DNA sequence: TGCGCCAGCCTCCAGCGGGGGGCCTACACTGAAGCTTTCTTT. Encoded protein: CASLQRGAYTEAFF.

The chain combines TRBV7-9 with TRBJ2-3; TRBD1 matches at 7 bases. V lost 5 bases to trimming and J lost 0 bases; unmatched junction nucleotides: 5. This CDR3 has 15 amino acids. Germline V lookup: CDR1 SEHNR, CDR2 FQNEAQ (reference sequence). DNA of the CDR3: TGTGCCAGCAGCGGTCCGGGACAGAGCACAGATACGCAGTATTTT. Amino acids: CASSGPGQSTDTQYF.

This chain uses TRBV6-1 with TRBJ2-5; D might be TRBD1 (5 bases). The CDR3 consists of 14 residues. Germline lookup yields CDR1 MNHNS and CDR2 SASEGT. V was cut by 1 base and J by 1 base, with 7 bases left in between. CDR3 in amino acids: CASSEGRVQETQYF. The CDR3, as DNA: TGTGCCAGCAGTGAAGGCAGGGTCCAAGAGACCCAGTACTTC.

In the case of this clone: The same CDR3 also results from other DNA sequences found in this sample. The V gene is TRBV2, the J gene TRBJ1-5; D is unresolved. With 7 bases removed from V and 0 bases from J, the gap between germline ends came to 7 bases. There are 13 residues in the CDR3. Germline V gene sequence: CDR1 SNHLY, CDR2 FYNNEI. The CDR3 here is CASTGYSNQPQHF. CDR3 nucleotides: TGTGCCAGCACGGGATATAGCAATCAGCCCCAGCATTTT.

CDR3 DNA: TGTGCCAGCTCACCAGCGCAGGGGGCCAACGAGCAGTACTTC. This encodes CASSPAQGANEQYF. This chain links TRBV18 with TRBJ2-7; 8 bases fit TRBD1. The J segment lost 5 bases and the V segment lost 2 bases, leaving 5 bases of the junction unmatched. Germline assignment: CDR1 KGHSH and CDR2 LQKENI. This CDR3 has 14 residues.

The chain employs TRBV7-9 and TRBJ1-4, with TRBD1 as a possible D gene (5 bases). Between the trimmed V and J ends, which lost 3 bases and 0 bases, there was a span of 14 bases. From germline, CDR1 is SEHNR and CDR2 FQNEAQ (reference sequence). The CDR3 is made up of 17 amino acids. The CDR3 sequence: CASSLLQVNPTNEKLFF. The CDR3 DNA reads as TGTGCCAGCAGCTTGTTACAGGTTAATCCAACTAATGAAAAACTGTTTTTT.

The chain is built from TRBV25-1 and TRBJ1-5, with TRBD1 as a possible D gene (5 bases). The germline V gene has CDR1 MGHDK and CDR2 SYGVNS. CDR3 length equals 16 residues. Trimming shortened V by 4 bases and J by 1 base, and 14 bases separated the two germline ends. In DNA, the CDR3 is TGTGCCAGCAGTGGACTTGGAGGGGCCAGCAATCAGCCCCAGCATTTT. The encoded protein is CASSGLGGASNQPQHF.

The chain employs TRBV7-9 and TRBJ1-6, with a weak D call TRBD1 (5 bases). The CDR3 contains 14 residues. From germline, CDR1 is SEHNR and CDR2 FQNEAQ (reference sequence). V was clipped by 1 base and J by 10 bases, with 11 bases between them. DNA for the CDR3: TGTGCCAGCAGCTTAGTTGGGGCTGGGTCACCCCTCCACTTT. This gives the protein CASSLVGAGSPLHF.

This clone was seen only once. This chain uses TRBV19 with TRBJ1-5; D is possibly TRBD1 (5 bases). In germline, CDR1 is LNHDA, CDR2 SQIVND (reference sequence). The germline V and J ends were trimmed by 5 bases and 0 bases, with 17 bases remaining between them. The CDR3 is made up of 17 amino acids. The CDR3 nucleotides read TGTGCCAGTAGTCAATCCCCGACAGTGAATAGCAATCAGCCCCAGCATTTT. It translates to CASSQSPTVNSNQPQHF.